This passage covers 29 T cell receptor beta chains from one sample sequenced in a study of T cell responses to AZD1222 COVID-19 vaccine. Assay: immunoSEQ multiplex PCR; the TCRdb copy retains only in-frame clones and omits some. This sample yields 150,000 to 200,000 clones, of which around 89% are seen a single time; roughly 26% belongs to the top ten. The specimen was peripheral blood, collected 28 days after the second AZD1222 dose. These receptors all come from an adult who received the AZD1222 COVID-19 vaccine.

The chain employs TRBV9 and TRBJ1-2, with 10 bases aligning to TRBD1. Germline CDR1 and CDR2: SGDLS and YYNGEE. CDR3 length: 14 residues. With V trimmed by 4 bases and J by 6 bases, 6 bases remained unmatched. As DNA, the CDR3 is TGTGCCAGCAGCTTCACCGGGACAGGGGATGGCTACACCTTC. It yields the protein CASSFTGTGDGYTF.

The CDR3, as DNA: TGTGCCAGTAGTATGATGGGAGGGGGGGACAATGAGCAGTTCTTC. Amino acids: CASSMMGGGDNEQFF. V gene TRBV19 combines with J gene TRBJ2-1; the D gene is possibly TRBD2 (7 bases). Germline V gene data show CDR1 as LNHDA and CDR2 as SQIVND (reference sequence). V lost 3 bases, J lost 5 bases, and 14 bases lay in between. The CDR3 covers 15 residues.

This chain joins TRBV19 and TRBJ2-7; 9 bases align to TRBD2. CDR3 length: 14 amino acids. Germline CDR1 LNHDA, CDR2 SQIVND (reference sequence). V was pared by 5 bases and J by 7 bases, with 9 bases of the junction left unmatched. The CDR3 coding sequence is TGTGCCAGTAGTCCGGGACTAGCCCAGGGGGAGCAGTACTTC. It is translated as CASSPGLAQGEQYF.

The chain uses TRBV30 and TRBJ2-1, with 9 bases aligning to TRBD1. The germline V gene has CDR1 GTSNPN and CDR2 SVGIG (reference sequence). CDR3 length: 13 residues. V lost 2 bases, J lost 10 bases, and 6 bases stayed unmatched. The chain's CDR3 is CAWSRWTGDEQFF. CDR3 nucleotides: TGTGCCTGGAGTAGGTGGACAGGGGACGAGCAGTTCTTC.

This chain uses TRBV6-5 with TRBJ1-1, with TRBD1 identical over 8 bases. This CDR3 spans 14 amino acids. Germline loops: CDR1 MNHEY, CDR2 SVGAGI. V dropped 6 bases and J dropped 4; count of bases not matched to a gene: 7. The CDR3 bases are TGTGCCAGCAGCCAACCGGGACAGGCCACTGAAGCTTTCTTT. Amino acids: CASSQPGQATEAFF.

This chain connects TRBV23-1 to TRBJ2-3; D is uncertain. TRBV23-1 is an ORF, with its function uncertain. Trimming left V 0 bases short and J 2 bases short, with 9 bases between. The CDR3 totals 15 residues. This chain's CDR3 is CASSQSAGSTDTQYF. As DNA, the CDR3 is TGCGCCAGCAGTCAATCTGCAGGATCCACAGATACGCAGTATTTT.

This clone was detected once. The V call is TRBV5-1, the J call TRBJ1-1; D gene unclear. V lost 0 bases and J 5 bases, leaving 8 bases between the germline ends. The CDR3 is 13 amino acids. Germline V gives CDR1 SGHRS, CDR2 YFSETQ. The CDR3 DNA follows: TGCGCCAGCAGCTTGGCCGGAATAACTGAAGCTTTCTTT. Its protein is CASSLAGITEAFF.

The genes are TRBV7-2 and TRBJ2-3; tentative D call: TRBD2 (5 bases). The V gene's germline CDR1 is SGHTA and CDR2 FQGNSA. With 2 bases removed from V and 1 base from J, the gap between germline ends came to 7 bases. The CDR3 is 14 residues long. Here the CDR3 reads CASSLSGGTDTQYF. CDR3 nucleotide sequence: TGTGCCAGCAGCTTAAGCGGAGGCACAGATACGCAGTATTTT.

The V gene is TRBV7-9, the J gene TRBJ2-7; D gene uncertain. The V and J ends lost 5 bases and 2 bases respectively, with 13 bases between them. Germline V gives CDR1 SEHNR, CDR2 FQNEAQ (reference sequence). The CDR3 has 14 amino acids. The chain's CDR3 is CASSPPTGTYEQYF. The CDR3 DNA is TGTGCCAGCAGCCCACCGACCGGAACCTACGAGCAGTACTTC.

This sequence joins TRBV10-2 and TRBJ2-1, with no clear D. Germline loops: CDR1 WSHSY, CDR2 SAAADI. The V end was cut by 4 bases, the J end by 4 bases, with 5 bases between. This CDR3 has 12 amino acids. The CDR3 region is CASSGQYNEQFF. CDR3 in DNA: TGCGCCAGCAGTGGACAATACAATGAGCAGTTCTTC.

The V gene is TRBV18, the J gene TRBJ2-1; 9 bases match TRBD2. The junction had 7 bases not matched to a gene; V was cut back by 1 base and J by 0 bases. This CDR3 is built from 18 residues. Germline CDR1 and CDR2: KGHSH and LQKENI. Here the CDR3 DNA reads TGTGCCAGCTCACCACAGAGCGGGAGGACGAGCTCCTACAATGAGCAGTTCTTC. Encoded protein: CASSPQSGRTSSYNEQFF.

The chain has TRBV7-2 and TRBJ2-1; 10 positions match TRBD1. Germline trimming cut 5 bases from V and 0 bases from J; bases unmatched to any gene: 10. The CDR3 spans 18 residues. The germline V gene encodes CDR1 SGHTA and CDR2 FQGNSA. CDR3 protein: CASSGTDRGRVSYNEQFF. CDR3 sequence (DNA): TGTGCCAGCAGCGGAACCGACAGGGGGCGAGTCTCCTACAATGAGCAGTTCTTC.

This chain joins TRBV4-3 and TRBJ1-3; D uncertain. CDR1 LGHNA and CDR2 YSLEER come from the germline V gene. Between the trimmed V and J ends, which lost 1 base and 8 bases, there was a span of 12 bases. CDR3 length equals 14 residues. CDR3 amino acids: CASSQGHGWDTIYF. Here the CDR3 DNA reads TGCGCCAGCAGCCAAGGGCACGGGTGGGACACCATATATTTT.

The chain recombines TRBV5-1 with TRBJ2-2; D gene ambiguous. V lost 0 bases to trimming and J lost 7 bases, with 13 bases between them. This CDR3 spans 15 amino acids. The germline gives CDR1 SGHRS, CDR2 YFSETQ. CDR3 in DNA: TGCGCCAGCAGCTTGGTCGGGTTAGCAAGCGGGGAGCTGTTTTTT. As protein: CASSLVGLASGELFF.

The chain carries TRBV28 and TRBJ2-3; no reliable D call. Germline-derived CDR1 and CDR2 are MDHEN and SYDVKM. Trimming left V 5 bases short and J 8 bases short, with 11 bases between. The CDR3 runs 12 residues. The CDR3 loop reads CASSAPRGTQYF. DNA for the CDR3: TGTGCCAGCAGTGCCCCTCGCGGTACGCAGTATTTT.

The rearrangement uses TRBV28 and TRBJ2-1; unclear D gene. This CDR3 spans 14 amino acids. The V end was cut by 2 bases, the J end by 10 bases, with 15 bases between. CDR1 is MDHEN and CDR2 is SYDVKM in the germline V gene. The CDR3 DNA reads TGTGCCAGCAGTTTAGTGATGAAAGCGCGAGAGCAGTTCTTC. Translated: CASSLVMKAREQFF. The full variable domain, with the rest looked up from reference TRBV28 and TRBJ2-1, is DVKVTQSSRYLVKRTGEKVFLECVQDMDHENMFWYRQDPGLGLRLIYFSYDVKMKEKGDIPEGYSVSREKKERFSLILESASTNQTSMYLCASSLVMKAREQFFGPGTRLTVL.

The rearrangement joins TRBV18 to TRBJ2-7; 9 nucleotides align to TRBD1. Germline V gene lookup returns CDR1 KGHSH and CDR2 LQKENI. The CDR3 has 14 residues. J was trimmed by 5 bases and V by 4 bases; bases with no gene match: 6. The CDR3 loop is CASSQRDRDHEQYF. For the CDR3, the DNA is TGTGCCAGCTCACAAAGGGACAGGGACCACGAGCAGTACTTC.

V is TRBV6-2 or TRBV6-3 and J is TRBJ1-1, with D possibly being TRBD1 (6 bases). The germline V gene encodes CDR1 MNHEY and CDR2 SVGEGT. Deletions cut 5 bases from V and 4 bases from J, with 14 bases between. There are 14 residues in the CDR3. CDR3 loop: CASSGGGRSTEAFF. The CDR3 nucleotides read TGTGCCAGCAGTGGAGGGGGACGGTCCACTGAAGCTTTCTTT.

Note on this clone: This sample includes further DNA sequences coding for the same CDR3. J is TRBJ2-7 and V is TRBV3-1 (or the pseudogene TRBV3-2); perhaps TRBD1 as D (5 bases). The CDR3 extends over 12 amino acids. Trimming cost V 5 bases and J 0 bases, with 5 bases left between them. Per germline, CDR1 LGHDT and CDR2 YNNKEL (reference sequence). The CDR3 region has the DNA TGTGCCAGCAGCAGGGGCTCCTACGAGCAGTACTTC. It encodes CASSRGSYEQYF.

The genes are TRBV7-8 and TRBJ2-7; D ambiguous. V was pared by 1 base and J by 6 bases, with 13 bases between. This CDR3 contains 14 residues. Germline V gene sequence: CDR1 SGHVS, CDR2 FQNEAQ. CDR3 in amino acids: CASSLDRLPPEQYF. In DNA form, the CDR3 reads TGTGCCAGCAGCTTAGACAGACTCCCCCCCGAGCAGTACTTC. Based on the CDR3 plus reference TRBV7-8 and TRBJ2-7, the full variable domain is GAGVSQSPRYKVAKRGQDVALRCDPISGHVSLFWYQQALGQGPEFLTYFQNEAQLDKSGLPSDRFFAERPEGSVSTLKIQRTQQEDSAVYLCASSLDRLPPEQYFGPGTRLTVT.

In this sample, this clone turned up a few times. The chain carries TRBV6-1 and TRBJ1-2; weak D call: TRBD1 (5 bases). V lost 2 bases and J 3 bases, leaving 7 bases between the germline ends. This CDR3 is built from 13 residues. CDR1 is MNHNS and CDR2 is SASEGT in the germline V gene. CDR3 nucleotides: TGTGCCAGCAGTGAAATGGGGGACTATGGCTACACCTTC. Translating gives CASSEMGDYGYTF.

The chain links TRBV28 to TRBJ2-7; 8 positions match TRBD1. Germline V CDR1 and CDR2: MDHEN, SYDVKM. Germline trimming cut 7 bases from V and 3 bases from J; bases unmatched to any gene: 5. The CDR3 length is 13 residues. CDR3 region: CASTPGQDYEQYF. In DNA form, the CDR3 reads TGTGCCAGCACGCCGGGACAGGACTACGAGCAGTACTTC.

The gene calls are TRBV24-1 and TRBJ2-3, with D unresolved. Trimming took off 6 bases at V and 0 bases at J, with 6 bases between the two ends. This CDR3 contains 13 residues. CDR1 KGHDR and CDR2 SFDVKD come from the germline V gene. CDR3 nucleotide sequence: TGTGCCACCAGTTTTGAGAGCACAGATACGCAGTATTTT. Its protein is CATSFESTDTQYF.

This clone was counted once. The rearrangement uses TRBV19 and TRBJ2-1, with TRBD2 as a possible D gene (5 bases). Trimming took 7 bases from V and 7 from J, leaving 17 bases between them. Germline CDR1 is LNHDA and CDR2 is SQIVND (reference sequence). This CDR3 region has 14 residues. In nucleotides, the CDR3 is TGTGCCAGTAACGAACTAGGTATTAGGAATGAGCAGTTCTTC. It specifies CASNELGIRNEQFF.

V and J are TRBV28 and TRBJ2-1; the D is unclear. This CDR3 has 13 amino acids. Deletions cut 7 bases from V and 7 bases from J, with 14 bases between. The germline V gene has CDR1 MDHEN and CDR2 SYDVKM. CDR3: CASTTRVPNEQFF. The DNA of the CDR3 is TGTGCCAGCACCACAAGGGTGCCGAATGAGCAGTTCTTC.

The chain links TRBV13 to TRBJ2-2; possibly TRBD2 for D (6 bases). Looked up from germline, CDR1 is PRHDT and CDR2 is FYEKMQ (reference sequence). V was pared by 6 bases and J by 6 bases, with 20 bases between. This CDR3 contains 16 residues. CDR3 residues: CASSQGGPIRSGELFF. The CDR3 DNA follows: TGTGCCAGCAGTCAAGGAGGGCCCATTAGATCCGGGGAGCTGTTTTTT.

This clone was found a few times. CDR3 residues: CAWSVLQGNTEAFF. The CDR3 coding sequence is TGTGCCTGGAGTGTACTGCAGGGGAACACTGAAGCTTTCTTT. The chain carries TRBV30 and TRBJ1-1; tentatively, D is TRBD1 (5 bases). CDR3 length equals 14 residues. V was clipped by 0 bases and J by 1 base, with 9 bases between them. Germline assignment: CDR1 GTSNPN and CDR2 SVGIG (reference sequence).

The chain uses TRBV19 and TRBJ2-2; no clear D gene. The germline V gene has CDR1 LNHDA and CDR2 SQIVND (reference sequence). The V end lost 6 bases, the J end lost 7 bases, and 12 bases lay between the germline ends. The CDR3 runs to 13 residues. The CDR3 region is CASRAPAVGELFF. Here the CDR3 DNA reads TGTGCCAGTAGGGCCCCTGCTGTCGGGGAGCTGTTTTTT.

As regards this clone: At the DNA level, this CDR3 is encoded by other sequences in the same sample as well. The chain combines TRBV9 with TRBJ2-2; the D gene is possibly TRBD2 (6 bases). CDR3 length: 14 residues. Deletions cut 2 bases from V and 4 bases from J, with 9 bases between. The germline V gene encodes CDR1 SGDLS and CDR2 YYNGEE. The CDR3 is CASSVGGGTGELFF. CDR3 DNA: TGTGCCAGCAGCGTGGGGGGTGGCACCGGGGAGCTGTTTTTT.